Listed here are 4 T cell receptor beta chains from one sample, sequenced in a study of CD8 T cells in Susac syndrome. The RNA, about 0.45 to 1 ug, was put through reverse transcription using random hexamers. MiXCR was run by TCRdb on the immunoSEQ multiplex PCR reads, yielding one entry per CDR3 protein. The data show around 200,000 distinct CDR3 sequences, with 85% to 95% seen just once and about 0.094% held by the top ten. Sequencing was carried out using CD4+ T cells from PBMCs. These receptors all come from a human donor in good health.

The chain joins TRBV2 to TRBJ2-3; TRBD1 or TRBD2 may be the D gene (5 bases each). Germline lookup yields CDR1 SNHLY and CDR2 FYNNEI. Between the trimmed V and J ends, which lost 9 bases and 4 bases, there was a span of 14 bases. The CDR3 has 13 amino acids. The CDR3 region has the DNA TGTGCCAGGGGGCCCTCGGGGTCAGATACGCAGTATTTT. Residues: CARGPSGSDTQYF.

As DNA, the CDR3 is TGTGCCAGCAGATCACAGGGGGGATATAGCAATCAGCCCCAGCATTTT. Protein product: CASRSQGGYSNQPQHF. This chain uses TRBV6-2 or TRBV6-3 with TRBJ1-5; 8 bases are shared with TRBD1. Germline assignment: CDR1 MNHEY and CDR2 SVGEGT. The CDR3 spans 16 residues. The V and J ends lost 6 bases and 0 bases, in that order; junction bases with no gene match: 7.

The chain is built from TRBV10-3 and TRBJ2-7, with 8 bases that match TRBD1. The CDR3 totals 14 residues. CDR1 ENHRY and CDR2 SYGVKD come from the germline V gene. The V segment lost 3 bases and the J segment 10 bases; nucleotides outside the gene matches: 11. The CDR3 DNA is TGTGCCATCAGTGAACCGCCTGGACAGGGAATTCAGTACTTC. Translated, it gives CAISEPPGQGIQYF.

This chain connects TRBV27 to TRBJ2-3; no reliable D call. V gave up 6 bases and J gave up 6 bases, with 10 bases separating them. Germline V gives CDR1 MNHEY, CDR2 SMNVEV (reference sequence). There are 12 residues in the CDR3. Here the CDR3 DNA reads TGTGCCAGCAGACAGACTTACGATACGCAGTATTTT. Its protein is CASRQTYDTQYF.